The 30 T cell receptor beta chains below come from one sample, sequenced in a study of cytomegalovirus exposure and HLA in healthy donors. The PCR ran on 60 Vbeta and 13 Jbeta primers. The assay was immunoSEQ multiplex PCR, and TCRdb's table has in-frame clones only and misses some. The data show over 100,000 clones, roughly three quarters seen once. Sequencing input: PBMCs. The receptors here all came from a male donor in good health and CMV-seropositive.

The chain is built from TRBV5-4 and TRBJ2-2, with 8 bases that match TRBD1. Germline lookup yields CDR1 SGHNT and CDR2 YYREEE (reference sequence). CDR3 length: 15 residues. V shed 4 bases and J 3 bases; nucleotides not matched to a gene: 5. The CDR3 DNA sequence: TGTGCCAGCAGCGTTGGACAGGGCCACACCGGGGAGCTGTTTTTT. Translating it yields CASSVGQGHTGELFF.

The chain employs TRBV27 and TRBJ2-7, with TRBD2 matching 10 bases. V trimming: 4 bases; J trimming: 3 bases; junction bases outside the gene matches: 6. CDR3 size: 15 residues. Germline values: CDR1 MNHEY, CDR2 SMNVEV (reference sequence). CDR3 DNA: TGTGCCAGCAGTTCTAGCGGGAGCAGGATCTACGAGCAGTACTTC. This sequence encodes CASSSSGSRIYEQYF.

This rearrangement joins TRBV7-6 to TRBJ1-1; possibly TRBD1 for D (5 bases). Germline assignment: CDR1 SGHVS and CDR2 FNYEAQ. This CDR3 contains 13 residues. Trimming left V 5 bases short and J 1 base short, with 8 bases between. In DNA form, the CDR3 reads TGTGCCAGCAGCGCGGGGGGGAACACTGAAGCTTTCTTT. Translating it yields CASSAGGNTEAFF.

The chain has TRBV7-8 and TRBJ2-5, with 9 bases fitting TRBD2. The CDR3 length is 17 residues. Germline V gene data show CDR1 as SGHVS and CDR2 as FQNEAQ. Germline trimming cut 5 bases from V and 5 bases from J; bases unmatched to any gene: 15. CDR3 sequence reads: CASSLRLAGGRGETQYF. CDR3 nucleotides: TGTGCCAGCAGCCTGAGGCTCGCGGGAGGGAGGGGGGAGACCCAGTACTTC.

This chain connects TRBV15 to TRBJ1-2; TRBD1 is a possible D gene (6 bases). Trimming cost V 3 bases and J 2 bases, with 7 bases left between them. CDR3 length: 13 residues. In germline, CDR1 is LNHNV, CDR2 YYDKDF (reference sequence). The CDR3 bases are TGTGCCACCAGCAGGACAGGAAACTATGGCTACACCTTC. Protein sequence: CATSRTGNYGYTF.

This rearrangement joins TRBV5-1 to TRBJ1-2; 11 bases fit TRBD1. Trimming cost V 4 bases and J 6 bases; bases outside gene matches: 8. This CDR3 comprises 15 residues. Germline lookup yields CDR1 SGHRS and CDR2 YFSETQ. CDR3 DNA: TGCGCCAGCAGCCTGGGACAGGGGGATGGAGATGGCTACACCTTC. It specifies CASSLGQGDGDGYTF.

This chain joins TRBV5-6 and TRBJ1-1; 9 bases are a match to TRBD1. The CDR3 totals 13 residues. Unmatched junction bases numbered 4, after V lost 4 bases and J lost 6 bases. The germline V gene has CDR1 SGHDT and CDR2 YYEEEE. The CDR3 spells CASSMTGGPEAFF. The DNA of the CDR3 is TGTGCCAGCAGCATGACAGGGGGTCCTGAAGCTTTCTTT.

The CDR3 DNA sequence: TGTGCCAGCAGCCAATTCCCGGGGGGCGAGCAGTACTTC. Residues: CASSQFPGGEQYF. The chain has TRBV14 and TRBJ2-5, with 7 bases fitting TRBD2. The J call could be wrong; TRBJ2-7 is a better fit for the DNA end. CDR1 and CDR2 (germline): SGHDN, FVKESK. The CDR3 runs 13 residues.

V gene TRBV2 combines with J gene TRBJ1-4, with a tentative D call TRBD1 (6 bases). Germline CDR1 reads SNHLY; CDR2 reads FYNNEI. Deletions cut 6 bases from V and 8 bases from J, with 10 bases between. The CDR3 length is 12 residues. CDR3: CASSGQKEKLFF. In nucleotides, the CDR3 is TGTGCCAGCAGCGGACAGAAGGAAAAACTGTTTTTT.

This chain joins TRBV18 and TRBJ1-1; 7 bases are a match to TRBD1. Germline trimming cut 5 bases from V and 0 bases from J; bases unmatched to any gene: 3. The CDR3 has 14 amino acids. Germline CDR1 and CDR2: KGHSH and LQKENI. The chain's CDR3 is CASSVTGLNTEAFF. CDR3 in DNA: TGTGCCAGCTCAGTGACAGGGCTGAACACTGAAGCTTTCTTT.

The chain uses TRBV28 and TRBJ2-7, with D tentatively TRBD1 (5 bases). Germline-derived CDR1 and CDR2 are MDHEN and SYDVKM. This CDR3 comprises 13 residues. The V end lost 4 bases, the J end lost 1 base, and 8 bases lay between the germline ends. CDR3 protein: CASSYGASYEQYF. The CDR3 nucleotides read TGTGCCAGCAGTTATGGGGCTTCCTACGAGCAGTACTTC.

The chain recombines TRBV7-2 with TRBJ1-1; tentatively, D is TRBD1 (5 bases). The V and J ends lost 7 bases and 1 base respectively, with 10 bases between them. Per germline, CDR1 SGHTA and CDR2 FQGNSA. The CDR3 length is 13 residues. The CDR3 DNA reads as TGTGCCAGCAAGATTCAGGGGAACACTGAAGCTTTCTTT. It encodes CASKIQGNTEAFF. Using reference TRBV7-2 and TRBJ1-1 for the parts outside the CDR3, the full variable domain is GAGVSQSPSNKVTEKGKDVELRCDPISGHTALYWYRQSLGQGLEFLIYFQGNSAPDKSGLPSDRFSAERTGGSVSTLTIQRTQQEDSAVYLCASKIQGNTEAFFGQGTRLTVV.

The chain links TRBV28 to TRBJ2-1; TRBD1 matches 7 bases. Germline CDR1 is MDHEN and CDR2 is SYDVKM. V gave up 6 bases and J gave up 5 bases; unmatched junction bases: 7. The length of the CDR3 is 14 residues. CDR3 nucleotides: TGTGCCAGCAGCGAGACAGGGAGAAACAATGAGCAGTTCTTC. Its translation: CASSETGRNNEQFF.

V usage is TRBV5-4 and J usage is TRBJ2-5, with 9 positions matching TRBD2. From germline, CDR1 is SGHNT and CDR2 YYREEE (reference sequence). The CDR3 has 16 amino acids. J gave up 1 base and V 0 bases, and 4 bases lay outside the gene matches. The CDR3 DNA is TGTGCCAGCAGCTTGGAGTCTAGCGGGGCCCAAGAGACCCAGTACTTC. Amino acid sequence: CASSLESSGAQETQYF.

Comment on this clone: At one boundary the junction diverges from the germline segment, which might be a read error. The chain joins TRBV27 to TRBJ2-6; D ambiguous. The CDR3 totals 13 residues. Germline values: CDR1 MNHEY, CDR2 SMNVEV (reference sequence). CDR3 amino acids: CASSPRWANGLTF. The CDR3 nucleotides read TGTGCCAGCAGTCCCCGTTGGGCCAACGGCCTGACTTTC.

The V gene is TRBV27, the J gene TRBJ2-1; TRBD1 agrees at 8 bases. Trimming at V came to 2 bases and at J to 2 bases, leaving 2 bases not matched to a gene. CDR1 and CDR2 from the germline V gene are MNHEY and SMNVEV (reference sequence). This CDR3 contains 15 residues. CDR3 region: CASSLAQGAYNEQFF. The CDR3 nucleotides are TGTGCCAGCAGTTTAGCACAGGGGGCCTACAATGAGCAGTTCTTC.

This clone was detected a few times. V usage is TRBV11-1 and J usage is TRBJ2-7; possible D gene TRBD1, 6 bases. Germline CDR1 SGHAT, CDR2 FQDESV (reference sequence). The CDR3 has 16 residues. Trimming cost V 3 bases and J 5 bases, with 20 bases left between them. CDR3 protein: CASSFIGQGIGDEQYF. As DNA, the CDR3 is TGTGCCAGCAGCTTTATCGGTCAGGGGATAGGGGACGAGCAGTACTTC.

The chain is built from TRBV5-6 and TRBJ1-5, with D unclear. The CDR3 has 13 residues. V was shortened by 3 bases and J by 0 bases, with 4 bases between the two germline ends. Per the germline V gene, CDR1 is SGHDT and CDR2 is YYEEEE. CDR3 residues: CASSSFSNQPQHF. The DNA of the CDR3 is TGTGCCAGCAGCTCCTTTAGCAATCAGCCCCAGCATTTT.

This chain uses TRBV28 with TRBJ1-2, with unresolved D. Deletions cut 3 bases from V and 4 bases from J, with 6 bases between. Looked up from germline, CDR1 is MDHEN and CDR2 is SYDVKM. The CDR3 covers 12 residues. Written as DNA, the CDR3 is TGTGCCAGCAGTTTGGTTAGCTATGGCTACACCTTC. Its translation is CASSLVSYGYTF.

CDR3 sequence reads: CAISDNGRASDEQFF. CDR3 bases: TGTGCCATCAGTGATAACGGGAGGGCAAGCGATGAGCAGTTCTTC. The V call is TRBV10-3, the J call TRBJ2-1, with 8 bases fitting TRBD2. The V gene's germline CDR1 is ENHRY and CDR2 SYGVKD. With V trimmed by 3 bases and J by 8 bases, 9 bases remained unmatched. This CDR3 has 15 residues.

A few counts support this clone. The chain employs TRBV4-1 and TRBJ2-1; TRBD1 matches 10 bases. V lost 3 bases and J lost 8; bases outside the gene matches: 7. Germline loops: CDR1 MGHRA, CDR2 YSYEKL. The CDR3 length is 15 residues. For the CDR3, the DNA is TGCGCCAGCAGCCACCCGGGACAGGGGTACGATGAGCAGTTCTTC. Translation gives CASSHPGQGYDEQFF.

The genes are TRBV6-1 and TRBJ2-1; perhaps TRBD1 as D (7 bases). The CDR3 contains 13 residues. The germline V gene encodes CDR1 MNHNS and CDR2 SASEGT. V was clipped by 6 bases and J by 3 bases, with 9 bases between them. DNA for the CDR3: TGTGCCAGCAGGCGGGACAGCTACAATGAGCAGTTCTTC. Amino acids: CASRRDSYNEQFF.

A single count supports this clone. The chain links TRBV18 to TRBJ1-3; D is unresolved. In germline, CDR1 is KGHSH, CDR2 LQKENI. The CDR3 is 18 amino acids. The germline V and J ends were trimmed by 3 bases and 0 bases, with 18 bases remaining between them. CDR3 coding DNA: TGTGCCAGCTCACCCACCGCGGGATTTGGGGACTCTGGAAACACCATATATTTT. Amino acids: CASSPTAGFGDSGNTIYF.

The J gene is TRBJ1-1, the V gene TRBV6-1; 7 bases agree with TRBD1. Germline CDR1 reads MNHNS; CDR2 reads SASEGT. Trimming took 2 bases from V and 4 from J; bases not matched to a gene: 4. This CDR3 spans 14 amino acids. The CDR3 loop is CASSETGAGTEAFF. CDR3 nucleotides: TGTGCCAGCAGTGAAACAGGGGCTGGCACTGAAGCTTTCTTT.

This chain joins TRBV7-9 and TRBJ2-7; a weak D match, TRBD1 (6 bases). Per germline, CDR1 SEHNR and CDR2 FQNEAQ (reference sequence). The CDR3 covers 15 residues. V lost 3 bases and J 2 bases, leaving 14 bases between the germline ends. CDR3 protein: CASSFQGKGTYEQYF. The CDR3 bases are TGTGCCAGCAGCTTTCAGGGGAAGGGAACCTACGAGCAGTACTTC. Complete variable domain (other parts from reference TRBV7-9 and TRBJ2-7): DTGVSQNPRHKITKRGQNVTFRCDPISEHNRLYWYRQTLGQGPEFLTYFQNEAQLEKSRLLSDRFSAERPKGSFSTLEIQRTEQGDSAMYLCASSFQGKGTYEQYFGPGTRLTVT.

The chain has TRBV9 and TRBJ1-5; D is undetermined. Germline lookup yields CDR1 SGDLS and CDR2 YYNGEE. V lost 0 bases, J lost 1 base, and 5 bases lay in between. The CDR3 covers 14 residues. The CDR3 spells CASSVDGSNQPQHF. CDR3 nucleotides: TGTGCCAGCAGCGTAGACGGGAGCAATCAGCCCCAGCATTTT.

J is TRBJ1-1 and V is TRBV20-1; D call uncertain. The CDR3 has 11 residues. CDR1 is DFQATT, CDR2 SNEGSKA, per germline (reference sequence). V lost 6 bases, J lost 5 bases, and 10 bases lay in between. CDR3 residues: CSAEDYTEAFF. The CDR3 region has the DNA TGCAGTGCCGAGGATTATACTGAAGCTTTCTTT.

The chain uses TRBV9 and TRBJ2-3; tentatively, D is TRBD2 (6 bases). CDR1 is SGDLS and CDR2 is YYNGEE in the germline V gene. Trimming cost V 4 bases and J 8 bases, with 20 bases left between them. This CDR3 comprises 15 residues. The CDR3 spells CASSHRDSRSGTQYF. The CDR3 DNA reads as TGTGCCAGCAGCCACCGGGACTCCCGCTCGGGTACGCAGTATTTT.

V and J are TRBV30 and TRBJ2-6, with D perhaps matching TRBD2 (6 bases). CDR1 and CDR2 from the germline V gene are GTSNPN and SVGIG (reference sequence). Trimming left V 4 bases short and J 3 bases short, with 28 bases between. The CDR3 has 20 amino acids. The CDR3 sequence: CAWIAAKLHGGGGGANVLTF. The CDR3 nucleotides read TGTGCCTGGATAGCGGCTAAGTTACACGGGGGAGGCGGTGGGGCCAACGTCCTGACTTTC. Together with reference TRBV30 and TRBJ2-6, the CDR3 gives the full variable domain: SQTIHQWPATLVQPVGSPLSLECTVEGTSNPNLYWYRQAAGRGLQLLFYSVGIGQISSEVPQNLSASRPQDRQFILSSKKLLLSDSGFYLCAWIAAKLHGGGGGANVLTFGAGSRLTVL.

The CDR3, as DNA: TGTGCCAGCAGCGAGGGAGGGACCATCTATGGCTACACCTTC. Translated: CASSEGGTIYGYTF. The chain employs TRBV7-2 and TRBJ1-2; TRBD1 might be the D (5 bases). Deletions cut 5 bases from V and 4 bases from J, with 14 bases between. The CDR3 spans 14 residues. The V gene's germline CDR1 is SGHTA and CDR2 FQGNSA.